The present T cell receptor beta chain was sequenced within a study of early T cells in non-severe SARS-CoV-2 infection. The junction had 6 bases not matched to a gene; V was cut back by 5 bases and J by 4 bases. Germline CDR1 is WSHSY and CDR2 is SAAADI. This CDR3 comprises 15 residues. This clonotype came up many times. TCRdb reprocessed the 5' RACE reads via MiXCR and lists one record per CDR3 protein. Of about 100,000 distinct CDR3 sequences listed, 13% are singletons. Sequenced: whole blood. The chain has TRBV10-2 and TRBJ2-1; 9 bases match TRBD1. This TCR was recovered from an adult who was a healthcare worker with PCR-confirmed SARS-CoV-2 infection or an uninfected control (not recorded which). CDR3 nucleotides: TGCGCCAGCAGTCCCGGGACAGGGTTTTACAATGAGCAGTTCTTC. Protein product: CASSPGTGFYNEQFF.